Listed here are 8 T cell receptor beta chains from one sample, sequenced in a study of T cells in women clearing cervical HPV infection. The protocol was immunoSEQ multiplex PCR, while the TCRdb copy is restricted to in-frame clones and leaves out a portion. The sample table includes approximately 38,000 clones. The sequencing sample was made of blood buffy coat. These receptors were collected from a woman between 18 and 69 years old with a cervical HPV16 infection that either progressed to CIN3+ or cleared (not recorded which).

Notes on this clone: The read comes to an end 3 residues before the CDR3 does, leaving the germline J gene to fill in the end. This rearrangement joins TRBV5-1 to TRBJ2-5; 13 nucleotides align to TRBD2. Per the germline V gene, CDR1 is SGHRS and CDR2 is YFSETQ. V was clipped by 4 bases and J by 1 base; unmatched bases: 4. The CDR3 is made up of 16 amino acids. CDR3 DNA, as far as it was read: TGCGCCAGCAGCCAGGGACTAGCGGGGTCCCAAGAGACC. This encodes CASSQGLAGSQET. The CDR3 in full is CASSQGLAGSQETQYF.

In regard to this clone: The CDR3 end is not reached by the read, which stops 3 residues before it; the germline J gene fills it in. Other DNA sequences within the sample encode an identical CDR3. The rearrangement uses TRBV5-1 and TRBJ2-2; 9 nucleotides align to TRBD1. This CDR3 contains 16 residues. V dropped 0 bases and J dropped 3; count of bases not matched to a gene: 3. Per the germline V gene, CDR1 is SGHRS and CDR2 is YFSETQ. CDR3 bases read: TGCGCCAGCAGCTTGGTACAGGGGGCGGACACCGGGGAG. It specifies CASSLVQGADTGE. In full, the CDR3 is CASSLVQGADTGELFF. Looking up the rest from reference TRBV5-1 and TRBJ2-2 gives the full variable domain: KAGVTQTPRYLIKTRGQQVTLSCSPISGHRSVSWYQQTPGQGLQFLFEYFSETQRNKGNFPGRFSGRQFSNSRSEMNVSTLELGDSALYLCASSLVQGADTGELFFGEGSRLTVL.

Points on this clone: The read comes to an end 3 residues before the CDR3 does, leaving the germline J gene to fill in the end. The chain is built from TRBV5-1 and TRBJ1-1; 7 bases align to TRBD1. Looked up from germline, CDR1 is SGHRS and CDR2 is YFSETQ. The CDR3 runs to 15 residues. The V and J ends lost 4 bases and 1 base, in that order; junction bases with no gene match: 7. Incomplete CDR3 DNA: TGCGCCAGCAGCCCGGCGTCAGGGGGGAACACTGAA. Translating it yields CASSPASGGNTE. The entire CDR3 reads CASSPASGGNTEAFF.

Regarding this clone: With the read ending 3 residues before the CDR3 end, the germline J gene is used to fill in that end. The chain is built from TRBV13 and TRBJ2-4; D is ambiguous. The CDR3 runs to 13 residues. Germline V gene data show CDR1 as PRHDT and CDR2 as FYEKMQ (reference sequence). CDR3 protein: CASSSSIRAIQYF. The part of the CDR3 DNA that was read is TGTGCCAGCAGCTCCTCTATTCGAGCAATT. Using reference TRBV13 and TRBJ2-4 for the parts outside the CDR3, the full variable domain is AAGVIQSPRHLIKEKRETATLKCYPIPRHDTVYWYQQGPGQDPQFLISFYEKMQSDKGSIPDRFSAQQFSDYHSELNMSSLELGDSALYFCASSSSIRAIQYFGAGTRLSVL.

To note about this clone: With the read ending 3 residues before the CDR3 end, the germline J gene is used to fill in that end. The genes are TRBV2 and TRBJ2-7; 10 nucleotides match TRBD2. Looked up from germline, CDR1 is SNHLY and CDR2 is FYNNEI. The ends lost 4 bases at V and 4 bases at J; junction bases unmatched: 7. This CDR3 is 15 amino acids long. The CDR3 here is CASSAVLAGSYEQYF. The CDR3 bases that were read are TGTGCCAGCAGTGCAGTACTAGCGGGGTCTTACGAG.

Details on this clone: The CDR3 is cut off 3 residues early in the read; its end comes from the germline J gene. V usage is TRBV19 and J usage is TRBJ1-5; D possibly corresponds to TRBD1 (6 bases). Between the trimmed V and J ends, which lost 5 bases and 2 bases, there was a span of 16 bases. The CDR3 consists of 16 residues. Germline values: CDR1 LNHDA, CDR2 SQIVND (reference sequence). The CDR3 DNA, read in part, is TGTGCCAGTAGTCTTCAGTTAGGGGGTCGCAATCAGCCC. Its protein is CASSLQLGGRNQP. The full CDR3 reads CASSLQLGGRNQPQHF. Full variable domain (missing parts from reference TRBV19 and TRBJ1-5): DGGITQSPKYLFRKEGQNVTLSCEQNLNHDAMYWYRQDPGQGLRLIYYSQIVNDFQKGDIAEGYSVSREKKESFPLTVTSAQKNPTAFYLCASSLQLGGRNQPQHFGDGTRLSIL.

On this clone itself: The read halts 3 residues ahead of the CDR3 end, with the missing end drawn from the germline J gene. The chain uses TRBV20-1 and TRBJ2-5; TRBD2 matches 11 bases. The trim removed 4 bases at V and 5 bases at J, leaving 6 bases unmatched. The CDR3 runs 14 residues. Germline CDR1 and CDR2: DFQATT and SNEGSKA (reference sequence). The CDR3: CSAKGSGGAETQYF. The sequenced CDR3 bases are TGCAGTGCTAAAGGTAGCGGGGGGGCGGAGACC.

Partial CDR3 DNA: TGTGCCAGCAGTTTAGTCCCCCCCACTAGACCC. Translating gives CASSLVPPTRP. The full CDR3 reads CASSLVPPTRPQHF. The chain is built from TRBV12-3 or TRBV12-4 and TRBJ1-5; the D is unclear. The read ends 3 residues early relative to the CDR3; the germline J gene fills the gap. CDR3 length equals 14 residues.